This T cell receptor (beta chain) stems from a study of radiation and T cells in renal cell carcinoma. General study findings and limits: In blood, top tumor clones expanded by 2 weeks, shrinking by 4.

As to time point: baseline pretreatment blood. Treatment denoted: 15 Gy SBRT to primary tumor, nephrectomy 4 weeks later. Regarding this clone: Its matching antigen is unknown.

This table comes from immunoSEQ multiplex PCR, and its TCRdb copy is limited to in-frame clones, with some not included. The table includes around 94,000 clones, 86% detected once. This TCR was sampled from a man aged 50 or older with renal cell carcinoma. The material sequenced was blood, taken from a patient whose treatment included radiotherapy and nephrectomy.

The CDR3 is CASSRGTSGGDGTQYF. The CDR3 bases are TGTGCCAGCAGCCGGGGGACTAGCGGGGGTGATGGAACCCAGTACTTC. The rearrangement uses TRBV11-3 and TRBJ2-5; 14 bases are a match to TRBD2. CDR3 length: 16 residues. V lost 5 bases and J lost 8; bases outside the gene matches: 10. Germline-derived CDR1 and CDR2 are SGHNT and YENEEA.